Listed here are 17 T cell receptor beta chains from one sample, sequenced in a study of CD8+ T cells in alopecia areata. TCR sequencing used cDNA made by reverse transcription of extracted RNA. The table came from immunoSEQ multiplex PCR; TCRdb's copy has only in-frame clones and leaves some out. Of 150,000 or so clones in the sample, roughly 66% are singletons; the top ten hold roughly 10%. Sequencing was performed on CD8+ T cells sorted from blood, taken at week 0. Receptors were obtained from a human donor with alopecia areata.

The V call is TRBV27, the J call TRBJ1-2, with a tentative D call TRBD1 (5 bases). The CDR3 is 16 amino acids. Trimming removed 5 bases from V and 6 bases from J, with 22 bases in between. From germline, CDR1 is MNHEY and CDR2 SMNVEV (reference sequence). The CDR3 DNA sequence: TGTGCCAGCAGTCTCTCCCGGGGCGGATTATGGGATGGCTACACCTTC. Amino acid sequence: CASSLSRGGLWDGYTF.

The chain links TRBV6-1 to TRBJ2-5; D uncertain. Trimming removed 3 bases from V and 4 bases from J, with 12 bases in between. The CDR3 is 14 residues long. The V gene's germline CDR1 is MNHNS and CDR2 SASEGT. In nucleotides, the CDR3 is TGTGCCAGCAGTGATTGGGGATCTGGAGAGACCCAGTACTTC. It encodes CASSDWGSGETQYF.

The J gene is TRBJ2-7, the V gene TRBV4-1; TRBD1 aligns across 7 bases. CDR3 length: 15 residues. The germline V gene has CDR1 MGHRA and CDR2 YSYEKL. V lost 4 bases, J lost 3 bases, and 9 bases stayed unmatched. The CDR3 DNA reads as TGCGCCAGCAGCCCAGGGACAGCCTCAGACTACGAGCAGTACTTC. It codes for CASSPGTASDYEQYF.

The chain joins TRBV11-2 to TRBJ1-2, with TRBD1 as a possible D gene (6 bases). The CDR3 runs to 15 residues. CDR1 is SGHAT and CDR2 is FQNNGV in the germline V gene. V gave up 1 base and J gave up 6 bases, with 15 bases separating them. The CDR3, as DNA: TGTGCCAGCAGCTTAGTGCCCAGGGACAAGGATGGCTACACCTTC. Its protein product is CASSLVPRDKDGYTF.

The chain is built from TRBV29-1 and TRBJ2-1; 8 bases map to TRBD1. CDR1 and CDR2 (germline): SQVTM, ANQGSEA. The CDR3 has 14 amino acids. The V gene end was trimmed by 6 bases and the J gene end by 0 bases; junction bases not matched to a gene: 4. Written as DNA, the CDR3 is TGCAGCGTAGGGACAGGCAGCTCCTACAATGAGCAGTTCTTC. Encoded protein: CSVGTGSSYNEQFF.

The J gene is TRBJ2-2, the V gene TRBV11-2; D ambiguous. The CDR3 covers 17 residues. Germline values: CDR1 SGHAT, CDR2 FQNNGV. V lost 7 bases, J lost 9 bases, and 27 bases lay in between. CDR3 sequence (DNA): TGTGCCAGCACCCCTGTCCCGGCAGATGCTCGGAATTGGGAGCTGTTTTTT. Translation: CASTPVPADARNWELFF.

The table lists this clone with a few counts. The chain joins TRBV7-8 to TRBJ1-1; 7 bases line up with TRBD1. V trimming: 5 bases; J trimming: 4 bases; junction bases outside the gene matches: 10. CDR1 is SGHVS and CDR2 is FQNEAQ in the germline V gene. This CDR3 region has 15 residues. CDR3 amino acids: CASSPHRGWCTEAFF. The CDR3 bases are TGTGCCAGCAGCCCGCACAGGGGTTGGTGCACTGAAGCTTTCTTT.

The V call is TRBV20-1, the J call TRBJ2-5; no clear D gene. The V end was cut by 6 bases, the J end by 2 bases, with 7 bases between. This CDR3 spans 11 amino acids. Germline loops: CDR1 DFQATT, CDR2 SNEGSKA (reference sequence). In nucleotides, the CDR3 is TGCAGTGCAGACCCTCAAGAGACCCAGTACTTC. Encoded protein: CSADPQETQYF.

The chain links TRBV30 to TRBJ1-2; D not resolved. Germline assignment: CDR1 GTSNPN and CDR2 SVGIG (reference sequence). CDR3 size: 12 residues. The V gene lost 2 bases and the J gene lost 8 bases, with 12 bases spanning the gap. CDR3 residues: CAWSTGFEGYTF. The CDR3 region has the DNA TGTGCCTGGAGTACGGGTTTTGAGGGCTACACCTTC.

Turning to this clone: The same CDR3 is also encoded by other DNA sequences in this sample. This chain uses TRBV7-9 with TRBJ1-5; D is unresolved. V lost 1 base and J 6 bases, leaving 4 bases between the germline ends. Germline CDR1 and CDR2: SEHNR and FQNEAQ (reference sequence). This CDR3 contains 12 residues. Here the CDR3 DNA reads TGTGCCAGCAGCTTAGGGGCTCAGCCCCAGCATTTT. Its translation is CASSLGAQPQHF. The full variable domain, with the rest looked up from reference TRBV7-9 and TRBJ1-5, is DTGVSQNPRHKITKRGQNVTFRCDPISEHNRLYWYRQTLGQGPEFLTYFQNEAQLEKSRLLSDRFSAERPKGSFSTLEIQRTEQGDSAMYLCASSLGAQPQHFGDGTRLSIL.

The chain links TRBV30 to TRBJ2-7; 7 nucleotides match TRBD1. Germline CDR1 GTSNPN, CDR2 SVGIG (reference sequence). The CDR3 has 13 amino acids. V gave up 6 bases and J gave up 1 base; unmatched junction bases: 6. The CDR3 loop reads CACTTGSSYEQYF. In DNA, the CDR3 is TGTGCCTGTACGACAGGGTCTTCCTACGAGCAGTACTTC. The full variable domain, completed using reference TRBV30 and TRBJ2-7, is SQTIHQWPATLVQPVGSPLSLECTVEGTSNPNLYWYRQAAGRGLQLLFYSVGIGQISSEVPQNLSASRPQDRQFILSSKKLLLSDSGFYLCACTTGSSYEQYFGPGTRLTVT.

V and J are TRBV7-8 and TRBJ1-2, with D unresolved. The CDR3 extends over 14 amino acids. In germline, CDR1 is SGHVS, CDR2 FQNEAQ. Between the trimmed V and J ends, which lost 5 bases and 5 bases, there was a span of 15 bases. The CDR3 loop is CASSPGPDPYGYTF. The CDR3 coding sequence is TGTGCCAGCAGCCCTGGACCCGACCCATATGGCTACACCTTC.

The CDR3 sequence: CSVPDISGKGEKLFF. The CDR3, as DNA: TGCAGCGTGCCTGACATTTCAGGGAAGGGTGAAAAACTGTTTTTT. The chain is built from TRBV29-1 and TRBJ1-4; D may be TRBD1 (5 bases). Germline V gene data show CDR1 as SQVTM and CDR2 as ANQGSEA. The CDR3 is made up of 15 amino acids. Trimming removed 6 bases at V and 7 bases at J, with 21 bases between.

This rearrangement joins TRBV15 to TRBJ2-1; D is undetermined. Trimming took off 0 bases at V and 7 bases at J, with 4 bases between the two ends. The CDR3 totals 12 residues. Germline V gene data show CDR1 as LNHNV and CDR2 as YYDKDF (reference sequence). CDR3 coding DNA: TGTGCCACCAGCAGAGATACGAATGAGCAGTTCTTC. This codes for CATSRDTNEQFF.

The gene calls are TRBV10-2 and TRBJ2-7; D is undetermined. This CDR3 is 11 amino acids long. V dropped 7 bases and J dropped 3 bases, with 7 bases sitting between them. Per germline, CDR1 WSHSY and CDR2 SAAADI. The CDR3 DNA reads TGCGCCAGCAACTCAAACTACGAGCAGTACTTC. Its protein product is CASNSNYEQYF.

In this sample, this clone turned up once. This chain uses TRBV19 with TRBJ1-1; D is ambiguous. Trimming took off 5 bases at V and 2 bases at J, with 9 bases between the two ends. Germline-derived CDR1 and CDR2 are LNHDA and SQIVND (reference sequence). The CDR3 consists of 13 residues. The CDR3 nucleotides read TGTGCCAGTAGTCTGGGCTTAAACACTGAAGCTTTCTTT. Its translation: CASSLGLNTEAFF.

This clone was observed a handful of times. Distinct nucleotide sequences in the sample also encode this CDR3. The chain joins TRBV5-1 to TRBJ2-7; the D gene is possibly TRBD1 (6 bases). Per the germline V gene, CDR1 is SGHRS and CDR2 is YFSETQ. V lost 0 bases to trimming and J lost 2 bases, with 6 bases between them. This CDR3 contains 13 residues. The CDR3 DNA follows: TGCGCCAGCAGCTTGGACAGGGCCTACGAGCAGTACTTC. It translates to CASSLDRAYEQYF.